This T cell receptor (beta chain) was documented in a study of blood T cell repertoires in COVID-19. This clone was seen just once. Generated by immunoSEQ multiplex PCR, the TCRdb table keeps only in-frame clones and is missing some. There are some 110,000 clones in the sample; around 83% occur only once, and under 5% lies in the top ten. Source material: PBMCs or T cells enriched from blood (not recorded which). This clonotype was sampled from a young woman who had recovered from COVID-19.

CDR3 DNA sequence: TGTGCCAGCAGCTTAGGCGCAGGGTCCACTGAAGCTTTCTTT. Amino acid sequence: CASSLGAGSTEAFF. The rearrangement links TRBV13 to TRBJ1-1; D may be TRBD1 (5 bases). The germline V and J ends were trimmed by 0 bases and 4 bases, with 9 bases remaining between them. This CDR3 region has 14 residues. Germline V gene data show CDR1 as PRHDT and CDR2 as FYEKMQ (reference sequence).